This T cell receptor beta chain was obtained from a study of blood T cell repertoires in COVID-19. At the level of the study: Specimens from acute and convalescent COVID-19 originated in the United States, Italy and Spain. The analysed material was cDNA or gDNA that came from T cells, B-cell-depleted T cells, or PBMCs.

Trimming took off 2 bases at V and 6 bases at J, with 14 bases between the two ends. This CDR3 has 14 amino acids. Germline assignment: CDR1 SGHRS and CDR2 YFSETQ. Study processing details: By means of reference gene primer amplification, nucleated cell counts were estimated. The assay was immunoSEQ multiplex PCR, and TCRdb's table has in-frame clones only and misses some. V and J calls and clone size are as listed in that table; D and trimming were resolved from the DNA. The data contain roughly 80,000 clones, approximately 86% of them singletons. The material sequenced was peripheral blood. This TCR was sampled from a woman of 80 years or more with acute or convalescent COVID-19. The chain uses TRBV5-1 and TRBJ1-2; D perhaps matches TRBD1 (6 bases). Here the CDR3 DNA reads TGCGCCAGCAGCTTTGGGGCAGGGGTTGATGGCTACACCTTC. This translates into CASSFGAGVDGYTF.